Listed below are T cell receptor beta chains from one sample, sequenced in a study of blood T cell repertoires in COVID-19. Generated by immunoSEQ multiplex PCR, the TCRdb table keeps only in-frame clones and is missing some. The profile shows roughly 170,000 clones, about 78% of them singletons. The specimen was PBMCs or T cells enriched from blood (not recorded which). The receptors derive from a woman aged 45-59 years who had recovered from COVID-19. Both conserved end residues are part of each CDR3. The D gene is left open where the match is weak. Where a row states a size, it is once, few, many or the class of an expanded clone; other rows omit it.

TRBJ1-2,TRBD1,TRBV28,-,TGTGCCAGCAGTTTCTTGACAGGGTCCAACTATGGCTACACCTTC,CASSFLTGSNYGYTF
TRBJ2-7,TRBD1,TRBV5-6,-,TGTGCCAGCAGCTCGGGGACAGGGTTGGGTATTGAGCAGTACTTC,CASSSGTGLGIEQYF
TRBJ1-5,-,TRBV6-2/TRBV6-3,-,TGTGCCAGCAGCCGAACTAAAGCGCCCCAGCATTTT,CASSRTKAPQHF
TRBJ1-2,-,TRBV3-1/TRBV3-2,-,TGTGCCAGCAGCCAACCCGGCGGCTATGGCTACACCTTC,CASSQPGGYGYTF
TRBJ1-6,TRBD1,TRBV5-5,few,TGTGCCAGCAGCTTGGGGGGACAGAGTAACCCCCTCCACTTT,CASSLGGQSNPLHF
TRBJ2-3,-,TRBV5-1,-,TGCGCCAGCAGCCATCCGGCTAGTGCTACGCAGTATTTT,CASSHPASATQYF
TRBJ2-3,-,TRBV5-1,once,TGCGCCAGCAGCCGGGCCGGGACTCAAGGGGCAGATACGCAGTATTTT,CASSRAGTQGADTQYF
TRBJ2-3,-,TRBV28,-,TGTGCCAGCAGTATAGGAGACAGCACAGATACGCAGTATTTT,CASSIGDSTDTQYF
TRBJ1-2,TRBD1,TRBV2,-,TGTGCCAGAGACCTCGACAGGGGGTTCTTCGGGACCTATGGCTACACCTTC,CARDLDRGFFGTYGYTF
TRBJ1-2,TRBD1,TRBV5-1,-,TGCGCCAGCAGCGCAGGGGACAGGCTTGAGGGCTACACCTTC,CASSAGDRLEGYTF
TRBJ1-2,TRBD1,TRBV9,-,TGTGCCAGCAGCCCTAAAGGGACAGTTTCGCCTCATGGCTACACCTTC,CASSPKGTVSPHGYTF
TRBJ1-2,-,TRBV27,-,TGTGCCAGCAGTATGAAGGGACACCACAACCAGTACGGCTACACCTTC,CASSMKGHHNQYGYTF
TRBJ2-5,TRBD1,TRBV19,-,TGTGCCAGTAGCCGGACAGGGGGCAGGGAGACCCAGTACTTC,CASSRTGGRETQYF
TRBJ2-2,TRBD2,TRBV7-3,-,TGTGCCAGCAGCTTTCGCCCACTAGCGGGCGTCGACGGCACCGGGGAGCTGTTTTTT,CASSFRPLAGVDGTGELFF
TRBJ2-1,TRBD2,TRBV7-2,-,TGTGCCAGCAGCTTAGGACTAGCGGGAGGCCACAATGAGCAGTTCTTC,CASSLGLAGGHNEQFF
TRBJ2-2,TRBD1,TRBV6-5,few,TGTGCCAGCAGTTACTGGCAGGGGGCAACCGGGGAGCTGTTTTTT,CASSYWQGATGELFF
TRBJ2-3,-,TRBV5-1,-,TGCGCCAGCAGCTTGGACCGGGACTTGACAGATACGCAGTATTTT,CASSLDRDLTDTQYF
TRBJ1-5,-,TRBV7-2,once,TGTGCCAGCAGCCCGACACGGTTGAGCAATCAGCCCCAGCATTTT,CASSPTRLSNQPQHF
TRBJ2-7,TRBD1,TRBV18,-,TGTGCCAGCTCACCACCGGGGACAGGAGGGTGGGAGCAGTACTTC,CASSPPGTGGWEQYF
TRBJ1-3,-,TRBV3-1/TRBV3-2,-,TGTGCCAGCAGCCAAGTGGGGCCGGGTGGAAACACCATATATTTT,CASSQVGPGGNTIYF
TRBJ2-7,TRBD2,TRBV27,-,TGTGCCAGCAGTTACCCGGGACTAGCGGGATGTCGGGCCGTTACGAGCACGTACTTC,CASSYPGLAGCRAVTSTYF
TRBJ2-1,TRBD2,TRBV6-1,-,TGTGCCAGCAGTGAAGTTAGGGGTAGCGGGAGGCAGTTCTTC,CASSEVRGSGRQFF
TRBJ2-1,-,TRBV2,-,TGTGCCAGCAGTAGGGGACTTACCCACTACAATGAGCAGTTCTTC,CASSRGLTHYNEQFF
TRBJ1-1,-,TRBV28,-,TGTGCCAGCAGTTTTCGTCCAGGCAAGAACACTGAAGCTTTCTTT,CASSFRPGKNTEAFF
TRBJ1-2,-,TRBV4-1,many,TGCGCCAGCAGCCAAGAACGGGGGACCTGGTATGGCTACACCTTC,CASSQERGTWYGYTF
TRBJ2-7,-,TRBV20-1,-,TGCAGTGCTTGGGGGGTGGACGAGCAGTACTTC,CSAWGVDEQYF
TRBJ1-4,TRBD1,TRBV9,-,TGTGCCAGCAGCCTTAGCCTGGGACAGGGAAATGAAAAACTGTTTTTT,CASSLSLGQGNEKLFF
TRBJ2-6,TRBD1,TRBV2,-,TGTGCCAGCACCGCGGACAGGACCAGCTCTGGGGCCAACGTCCTGACTTTC,CASTADRTSSGANVLTF
TRBJ2-5,-,TRBV19,-,TGTGCCAGTAGTATAACCCCCAGGGGAATCGAGACCCAGTACTTC,CASSITPRGIETQYF